The TCR beta chain under discussion was sequenced for a study of cytomegalovirus exposure and HLA in healthy donors. Notes on this clone: Its target is not known.

CDR1 and CDR2 (germline): SGDLS, YYNGEE. Trimming removed 0 bases at V and 3 bases at J, with 12 bases between. The CDR3 consists of 16 residues. In the PCR, 60 Vbeta and 13 Jbeta primers were used. The data were produced by immunoSEQ multiplex PCR, yet TCRdb's version contains in-frame clones alone and is incomplete. The sample lists 150,000 or so clones, roughly 75% seen once, with about 3.1% in the top ten. Study results and caveats: A prior analysis recorded that most TCR beta V segments were productive about 87% or about 30% of the time. On later analysis, the bulk of CMV-associated TCR beta chains appeared to be HLA-restricted. Reports indicate that TCR beta sequences accurately predicted the HLA-A and HLA-B alleles of most subjects.

The rearrangement links TRBV9 to TRBJ2-2, with D perhaps TRBD1 (6 bases). Sequenced: PBMCs. This TCR derives from a man in his forties or fifties in good health and CMV-seronegative. The CDR3 nucleotides read TGTGCCAGCAGCGTAGCAGGGGACGGGTACACCGGGGAGCTGTTTTTT. Amino acid sequence: CASSVAGDGYTGELFF.